This T cell receptor (beta chain) is drawn from a study of shared clonotypes between healthy human individuals. General study points: Among several donors, approximately 4.6% of naive CD4 clonotypes were found in common.

Comments on this clone: Its specificity is not known.

Using immunoSEQ multiplex PCR, the repertoire was profiled, and TCRdb retains in-frame clones only, with some absent. This sample yields about 1.1 million clones, of which about 72% are seen a single time; 0.85% to 1% belongs to the top ten. The CDR3 extends over 14 amino acids. Germline CDR1 SGHNT, CDR2 YYREEE (reference sequence). V lost 0 bases and J lost 2, with 8 bases in between. V is TRBV5-4 and J is TRBJ1-2; tentative D call: TRBD1 (6 bases). What was sequenced was memory CD4+ T cells from PBMCs. As for subset: CD45RA-negative fraction. The receptor was isolated from a young man in good health. Some clones in this sample may be carry-over from other donors' samples. CDR3: CASSLGGPNYGYTF. CDR3 nucleotide sequence: TGTGCCAGCAGCTTGGGGGGGCCCAACTATGGCTACACCTTC.